These T cell receptor beta chains were read from a single sample in a study of Japanese encephalitis immunity and Zika vaccine responses. TCRdb ran MiXCR on the 5' RACE reads and lists one entry per CDR3 protein. The data show approximately 1,500 distinct CDR3 sequences, roughly 5% seen once. The sample in question was antigen-activated CD4+ T cells from blood, cultured, obtained during a Zika inactivated vaccine study. All receptors come from an adult woman who received an inactivated Zika virus vaccine. CDR3s include the opening cysteine and the closing phenylalanine or tryptophan. D genes are given only for firm matches. Clone size is stated in some rows and not others, as once, few, many or a class when expanded.

cdr3_aa	cdr3_nt	j_call	d_call	clone_size	v_call
CASSYSPGLSSGNTIYF	TGTGCCAGCAGTTACTCGCCGGGACTCAGCTCTGGAAACACCATATATTTT	TRBJ1-3	-	medium-sized	TRBV6-6
CASSGGGPSETQYF	TGCGCCAGCAGTGGAGGGGGCCCCTCGGAGACCCAGTACTTC	TRBJ2-5	-	many	TRBV5-1
CASSPQHSSSGNTIYF	TGTGCCAGCAGCCCTCAACACTCCAGCTCTGGAAACACCATATATTTT	TRBJ1-3	-	medium-sized	TRBV5-6
CASRGQGKGNTIYF	TGTGCCAGCAGAGGACAGGGAAAGGGAAACACCATATATTTT	TRBJ1-3	TRBD1	few	TRBV28
CASSYNYGYTF	TGTGCCAGCAGTTACAACTATGGCTACACCTTC	TRBJ1-2	-	-	TRBV28
CASSLVSGGQPQHF	TGTGCCAGCAGTTTAGTTTCAGGAGGGCAGCCCCAGCATTTT	TRBJ1-5	-	few	TRBV28
CASSLSLSTDTQYF	TGCGCCAGCAGCCTCAGTCTTAGCACAGATACGCAGTATTTT	TRBJ2-3	-	-	TRBV4-3
CSANSGDREYGYTF	TGCAGTGCAAACTCCGGGGACAGGGAATATGGCTACACCTTC	TRBJ1-2	TRBD1	many	TRBV20-1
CASSLDTFNEKLFF	TGTGCCAGCAGCTTGGACACCTTTAATGAAAAACTGTTTTTT	TRBJ1-4	-	medium-sized	TRBV5-6
CASSEQGYEQYF	TGTGCCAGCAGTGAACAGGGTTACGAGCAGTACTTC	TRBJ2-7	-	few	TRBV25-1
CASSPSPGSEQFF	TGTGCCAGCAGCCCCTCCCCGGGTTCTGAGCAGTTCTTC	TRBJ2-1	-	medium-sized	TRBV11-3
CSARDFGRDLYEQYF	TGCAGTGCTAGAGATTTCGGCAGGGATCTCTACGAGCAGTACTTC	TRBJ2-7	-	-	TRBV20-1
CASSLDGSPPGGYTF	TGTGCCAGCAGTTTAGATGGTTCCCCCCCGGGGGGCTACACCTTC	TRBJ1-2	-	-	TRBV28
CASSPGQGASYEQYF	TGTGCCAGCTCACCAGGACAGGGGGCTTCCTACGAGCAGTACTTC	TRBJ2-7	TRBD1	-	TRBV18
CASSRPGLAGGNTGELFF	TGTGCCAGCAGTCGTCCGGGACTAGCGGGGGGGAACACCGGGGAGCTGTTTTTT	TRBJ2-2	TRBD2	-	TRBV13
CSGGNTHTEAFF	TGCAGTGGCGGCAACACTCACACTGAAGCTTTCTTT	TRBJ1-1	-	-	TRBV20-1
CASSPTIGTGGGGQETQYF	TGTGCCAGCAGCCCTACCATCGGGACAGGGGGCGGTGGTCAAGAGACCCAGTACTTC	TRBJ2-5	TRBD1	many	TRBV6-2/TRBV6-3
CASSLDKPPNEQFF	TGCGCCAGCAGCTTAGACAAACCCCCCAATGAGCAGTTCTTC	TRBJ2-1	-	medium-sized	TRBV5-1
CASSSPDRIQETQYF	TGTGCCAGCAGCTCACCCGACAGGATTCAAGAGACCCAGTACTTC	TRBJ2-5	-	few	TRBV5-4
CASSAEGQAYNEQFF	TGTGCCAGCAGTGCCGAGGGACAGGCCTACAATGAGCAGTTCTTC	TRBJ2-1	TRBD1	many	TRBV6-1
CATSDHRFGANEQFF	TGTGCCACCAGTGATCACCGATTTGGGGCCAATGAGCAGTTCTTC	TRBJ2-1	-	many	TRBV24-1
CASSPSWRTNEKLFF	TGTGCCAGCAGTCCTTCGTGGAGGACTAATGAAAAACTGTTTTTT	TRBJ1-4	-	-	TRBV6-6
CASILADHNYNEQFF	TGTGCCAGCATACTAGCGGATCACAATTACAATGAGCAGTTCTTC	TRBJ2-1	TRBD2	-	TRBV28
CASSQATGRSPLHF	TGCGCCAGCAGCCAAGCAACAGGACGGTCACCCCTCCACTTT	TRBJ1-6	-	medium-sized	TRBV4-3
CASSFRREQFF	TGTGCCAGCAGTTTCAGGCGCGAGCAGTTCTTC	TRBJ2-1	-	-	TRBV12-3/TRBV12-4
CASSLASRQFF	TGTGCCAGCAGTTTGGCTAGCCGGCAGTTCTTC	TRBJ2-1	-	medium-sized	TRBV12-3/TRBV12-4
CASSLLVAGETQYF	TGCGCCAGCAGCTTGTTGGTAGCTGGAGAGACCCAGTACTTC	TRBJ2-5	-	-	TRBV5-1
CASSHGAGSGDNQPQHF	TGCGCCAGCAGCCACGGTGCAGGGAGCGGGGATAATCAGCCCCAGCATTTT	TRBJ1-5	-	medium-sized	TRBV4-3
CASSLYVTGENSPLHF	TGTGCCAGCAGCTTGTACGTGACAGGGGAGAATTCACCCCTCCACTTT	TRBJ1-6	TRBD1	-	TRBV5-6
CSARDLTGAYNEQFF	TGCAGTGCTAGAGATCTAACGGGGGCCTACAATGAGCAGTTCTTC	TRBJ2-1	-	few	TRBV20-1
CASSWGPGPLFGYTF	TGTGCCAGCAGCTGGGGACCAGGGCCCCTATTCGGCTACACCTTC	TRBJ1-2	-	many	TRBV7-2
CASSFGARGEKLFF	TGTGCCAGCAGCTTCGGCGCCAGGGGTGAAAAACTGTTTTTT	TRBJ1-4	-	-	TRBV7-2
CASSPISPDLDTQYF	TGCGCCAGCAGCCCCATTAGCCCTGATCTAGATACGCAGTATTTT	TRBJ2-3	-	many	TRBV5-1
CASSLGTGGDTQYF	TGTGCCAGCAGCTTAGGGACAGGGGGGGATACGCAGTATTTT	TRBJ2-3	TRBD1	large	TRBV11-2
CASSPRVGNTEAFF	TGTGCCAGCTCCCCGCGGGTTGGTAACACTGAAGCTTTCTTT	TRBJ1-1	-	-	TRBV18
CASSVGQAANQPQHF	TGTGCCAGTAGTGTTGGACAGGCGGCTAATCAGCCCCAGCATTTT	TRBJ1-5	TRBD1	few	TRBV19
CASRQGPYSNQPQHF	TGCGCCAGCAGGCAGGGGCCCTATAGCAATCAGCCCCAGCATTTT	TRBJ1-5	-	-	TRBV5-1